This T cell receptor beta chain was identified during a study of blood T cells in healthy people across ages. Study as a whole: Template switching retrieved approximately one barcoded beta molecule for each two T cells.

PCR was performed a second time for 7 to 11 cycles using a sample-barcoded 5' primer and a J-beta primer mix. Each cDNA molecule received a tag from a template-switch adaptor that had 12 random nucleotides. TCRdb analysed the 5' RACE reads with MiXCR anew, one entry per CDR3 protein. This table holds 1 million or so distinct CDR3 sequences, 45% found once. The CDR3 spans 15 residues. The V end lost 8 bases, the J end lost 0 bases, and 16 bases lay between the germline ends. Germline V gene lookup returns CDR1 MDHEN and CDR2 SYDVKM. This TCR came from a woman aged 60-70 years in good health. The specimen was blood. The J gene is TRBJ2-5, the V gene TRBV28; the D call may be TRBD1 or TRBD2 (5 bases each). CDR3 residues: CASGPGTRHQETQYF. The CDR3 DNA reads TGTGCCAGCGGCCCCGGGACCAGACACCAAGAGACCCAGTACTTC.